A single sample gave rise to the 4 T cell receptor beta chains below, sequenced in a study of T-cell reconstitution after alpha-beta-depleted transplantation in children (dated by TCRdb to between 2015 and 2016). The treatment or condition tag for this specimen amounts to: allogeneic hematopoietic cell transplantation with graft depleted of TCRalphabeta T cells and CD19 B cells. Libraries were made using PCR. TCRdb names Illumina HiSeq 2500 as the instrument used. To normalize quantification of the TCRbeta repertoire, the TCR libraries were built with molecular barcoding that relied on unique molecular identifiers. TCRdb took the public reads, trimmed them with fastp at Q25, ran MiXCR for clone calling and kept in-frame beta chains. Each entry merges the rows of one CDR3 protein and shows their most common DNA and genes. The sample table holds 800,000 to 1,000,000 distinct CDR3 sequences, of which about 29% were seen once. The top ten constitute about 28% of the sample.

The sample in question was PBMCs, mostly from graft donor cells, obtained 360 days after TCRalphabeta/CD19-depleted stem cell transplant. The receptors shown here come from a boy in the first two years of life who had a stem cell transplant for SCID, so the T cells may come from the graft donor.

V usage is TRBV12-3 or TRBV12-4 and J usage is TRBJ2-7; TRBD1 might be the D (5 bases). The CDR3 extends over 14 amino acids. The V end lost 6 bases, the J end lost 5 bases, and 17 bases lay between the germline ends. The CDR3 sequence: CASSQGTSVDEQYF. CDR3 nucleotides: TGTGCCAGCAGCCAGGGTACGTCTGTCGACGAGCAGTACTTC.

The chain links TRBV5-1 to TRBJ1-2, with TRBD1 matching over 7 bases. This CDR3 region has 16 residues. The germline CDR1 and CDR2 sequences are SGHRS and YFSETQ. V lost 4 bases, J lost 6 bases, and 15 bases stayed unmatched. The CDR3, as DNA: TGCGCCAGCAGCCCTGACTGGGGCCGGACAGGCAATGGCTACACCTTC. This sequence encodes CASSPDWGRTGNGYTF. Looking up the rest from reference TRBV5-1 and TRBJ1-2 gives the full variable domain: KAGVTQTPRYLIKTRGQQVTLSCSPISGHRSVSWYQQTPGQGLQFLFEYFSETQRNKGNFPGRFSGRQFSNSRSEMNVSTLELGDSALYLCASSPDWGRTGNGYTFGSGTRLTVV.

This clonotype was found a few times. V usage is TRBV12-3 or TRBV12-4 and J usage is TRBJ1-3; D uncertain. V was shortened by 6 bases and J by 0 bases, with 9 bases between the two germline ends. This CDR3 spans 14 amino acids. The CDR3 DNA reads as TGTGCCAGCAGCCCGGGTCTCTCTGGAAACACCATATATTTT. This encodes CASSPGLSGNTIYF.

The table lists this clonotype with a few counts. J is TRBJ1-1 and V is TRBV15; no clear D. The germline gives CDR1 LNHNV, CDR2 YYDKDF (reference sequence). With 0 bases removed from V and 4 bases from J, the gap between germline ends came to 9 bases. This CDR3 region has 14 residues. This chain's CDR3 is CATSRDVKGTEAFF. The CDR3 coding sequence is TGTGCCACCAGCAGAGATGTAAAGGGCACTGAAGCTTTCTTT.